The sequence of this T cell receptor (beta chain) was determined in a study of monozygotic twins with inflammatory bowel disease. For each CDR3 protein, TCRdb gives one entry from its re-call of the 5' RACE reads, without DNA. Recorded for this sample: about 380,000 distinct CDR3 sequences. The specimen sequenced was blood. This sequence was found in a human donor with ulcerative colitis or Crohn's disease, or a healthy co-twin of an affected twin (not recorded which).

This chain's CDR3 is CASSLGVPYTEAFF. The chain has TRBV7-2 and TRBJ1-1; the TCRdb D gene call, TRBD1, has no DNA to confirm it. The length of the CDR3 is 14 residues. Germline V gene sequence: CDR1 SGHTA, CDR2 FQGNSA.